Reported below is one T cell receptor beta chain. Its antigen is unknown. The CDR3 contains 16 residues. The germline V gene has CDR1 LGHNA and CDR2 YSLEER. These data come from a study of monozygotic twins with inflammatory bowel disease. Study findings and constraints: TCRbeta diversity (inverse Simpson) was lower in IBD patients than in healthy co-twins.

The unique tags termed UMIs, each holding a 6-nucleotide sample barcode, were added by means of template switching. TCRdb re-called the 5' RACE reads and catalogs CDR3 proteins one per entry, DNA excluded. Reported are around 370,000 distinct CDR3 sequences; the ten largest clones contain roughly 2.6%. The origin of this receptor is a human donor with ulcerative colitis or Crohn's disease, or a healthy co-twin of an affected twin (not recorded which). The chain couples TRBV4-3 to TRBJ2-7; TCRdb proposes TRBD1, but this gene call is untestable without DNA. Sample: blood. The CDR3 sequence: CASSQALLGGAYEQYF.